This is a list of T cell receptor beta chains from one sample in a study of T cells after yellow fever vaccination. MiXCR was run by TCRdb on the 5' RACE reads, yielding one entry per CDR3 protein. In the table there are 150,000 or so distinct CDR3 sequences, 6% to 7.5% of which are singletons. The sample consisted of CD4+ T cells sorted from PBMCs, taken 5 days after the first yellow fever vaccination. The receptors were sampled from a man aged 18 to 30 who received the YFV17D yellow fever vaccine. The CDR3 runs from the conserved cysteine through the conserved F or W.

>TRBJ2-3|TRBV6-1
CASRDDGGTDTQYF
>TRBJ1-1|TRBV6-5
CASSYSAGDTEAFF
>TRBJ1-4|TRBV9
CASSVAGSNEKLFF
>TRBJ2-5|TRBV5-1
CASSVAGATFQETQYF
>TRBJ2-5|TRBV5-1
CASSLLTEEETQYF
>TRBJ2-3|TRBV2
CASGDGGTEYF
>TRBJ2-2|TRBV5-6
CASSWTSGMNTGELFF
>TRBJ2-7|TRBV6-1
CASSEVGRSSYEQYF
>TRBJ1-3|TRBV7-2
CASSQGQIGNTIYF
>TRBJ1-6|TRBV5-1
CASSLTGTPYNSPLHF
>TRBJ2-3|TRBV12-3/TRBV12-4
CASSQQGETDTQYF
>TRBJ1-2|TRBV4-2
CASSTGQGGGGYTF
>TRBJ1-5|TRBV5-1
CASSLDGVYSNQPQHF
>TRBJ1-1|TRBV27
CATVFQRFTNTEAFF
>TRBJ1-1|TRBV12-3/TRBV12-4
CASVSGPGEAFF
>TRBJ2-5|TRBV3-1
CASSQDGSQETQYF